The 21 T cell receptor beta chains listed next were all sequenced from one sample in a study of blood T cell repertoires in COVID-19. The assay was immunoSEQ multiplex PCR, and TCRdb's table has in-frame clones only and misses some. The profile covers just under 350,000 clones, with around 83% appearing a single time and 2.5% to 3% taken by the ten largest. Material for sequencing was peripheral blood. These receptors came from a man in his thirties or forties with active or convalescent COVID-19.

This clone was picked up one time. The chain carries TRBV9 and TRBJ2-7; D may be TRBD2 (6 bases). The CDR3 has 15 residues. V lost 4 bases and J lost 3, with 17 bases in between. The V gene's germline CDR1 is SGDLS and CDR2 YYNGEE. CDR3 region: CASSLEEGDGYEQYF. CDR3 coding DNA: TGTGCCAGCAGCTTAGAGGAGGGAGATGGCTACGAGCAGTACTTC.

This clone has only a few counts. The chain joins TRBV21-1 to TRBJ1-1. TRBV21-1 is recorded as a pseudogene. The CDR3 spans 15 residues. The CDR3 sequence is CASSGRILMNTEAFF. The CDR3 nucleotides are TGTGCCAGCAGCGGGAGGATACTCATGAACACTGAAGCTTTCTTT.

The CDR3 sequence: CASSSGLAGGSDTQYF. The DNA of the CDR3 is TGTGCCAGCAGCTCGGGACTAGCGGGAGGTTCAGATACGCAGTATTTT. The gene calls are TRBV11-3 and TRBJ2-3; 15 bases are shared with TRBD2. Per germline, CDR1 SGHNT and CDR2 YENEEA. This CDR3 has 16 residues. J lost 4 bases, V lost 4 bases, and 3 bases had no gene match. Complete variable domain (other parts from reference TRBV11-3 and TRBJ2-3): EAGVVQSPRYKIIEKKQPVAFWCNPISGHNTLYWYLQNLGQGPELLIRYENEEAVDDSQLPKDRFSAERLKGVDSTLKIQPAELGDSAVYLCASSSGLAGGSDTQYFGPGTRLTVL.

V and J are TRBV30 and TRBJ1-6; D is uncertain. Germline assignment: CDR1 GTSNPN and CDR2 SVGIG (reference sequence). This CDR3 comprises 11 residues. Deletions cut 7 bases from V and 7 bases from J, with 8 bases between. The CDR3 sequence is CASRGNSPLHF. CDR3 DNA: TGTGCCTCCCGGGGAAATTCACCCCTCCACTTT. The full variable domain, its missing parts supplied by reference TRBV30 and TRBJ1-6, is SQTIHQWPATLVQPVGSPLSLECTVEGTSNPNLYWYRQAAGRGLQLLFYSVGIGQISSEVPQNLSASRPQDRQFILSSKKLLLSDSGFYLCASRGNSPLHFGNGTRLTVT.

V gene TRBV7-9 combines with J gene TRBJ2-3; D may be TRBD1 (7 bases). Trimming shortened V by 3 bases and J by 5 bases, and 18 bases separated the two germline ends. The germline CDR1 and CDR2 sequences are SEHNR and FQNEAQ (reference sequence). This CDR3 contains 16 residues. The CDR3 here is CASSFPPQGRIDTQYF. The CDR3 nucleotides are TGTGCCAGCAGCTTTCCGCCACAGGGGAGGATAGATACGCAGTATTTT.

This CDR3 is CASSSQTGGYEQYF. In DNA, the CDR3 is TGTGCCAGCAGCTCCCAGACAGGGGGCTACGAGCAGTACTTC. The V gene is TRBV5-4, the J gene TRBJ2-7, with 9 bases lining up with TRBD1. V shed 3 bases and J 3 bases; nucleotides not matched to a gene: 4. Germline CDR1 and CDR2: SGHNT and YYREEE (reference sequence). The CDR3 contains 14 residues.

This chain links TRBV7-9 with TRBJ1-1; TRBD1 agrees at 8 bases. Germline V gene data show CDR1 as SEHNR and CDR2 as FQNEAQ (reference sequence). The trim removed 5 bases at V and 7 bases at J, leaving 12 bases unmatched. The CDR3 runs 15 residues. DNA for the CDR3: TGTGCCAGCAGCGTAACCCAGGGGGCCGGGTTTGAAGCTTTCTTT. As protein: CASSVTQGAGFEAFF. The entire variable domain, with the rest obtained from reference TRBV7-9 and TRBJ1-1, is as follows: DTGVSQNPRHKITKRGQNVTFRCDPISEHNRLYWYRQTLGQGPEFLTYFQNEAQLEKSRLLSDRFSAERPKGSFSTLEIQRTEQGDSAMYLCASSVTQGAGFEAFFGQGTRLTVV.

The chain links TRBV6-6 to TRBJ1-1, with 8 bases fitting TRBD1. CDR1 MNHNY and CDR2 SVGAGI come from the germline V gene (reference sequence). V was pared by 6 bases and J by 2 bases, with 11 bases of the junction left unmatched. This CDR3 is 16 amino acids long. In DNA, the CDR3 is TGTGCCAGCAGGCTCGGGACAGGTCCTTTCAACACTGAAGCTTTCTTT. It translates to CASRLGTGPFNTEAFF.

The chain recombines TRBV5-1 with TRBJ1-1; possibly TRBD1 for D (6 bases). CDR3 size: 15 residues. The germline V gene encodes CDR1 SGHRS and CDR2 YFSETQ. V lost 0 bases, J lost 4 bases, and 13 bases lay in between. The CDR3: CASSLDIRGGTEAFF. Written as DNA, the CDR3 is TGCGCCAGCAGCTTGGACATCAGGGGTGGCACTGAAGCTTTCTTT. The entire variable domain, with the rest obtained from reference TRBV5-1 and TRBJ1-1, is as follows: KAGVTQTPRYLIKTRGQQVTLSCSPISGHRSVSWYQQTPGQGLQFLFEYFSETQRNKGNFPGRFSGRQFSNSRSEMNVSTLELGDSALYLCASSLDIRGGTEAFFGQGTRLTVV.

This rearrangement joins TRBV5-1 to TRBJ2-3; TRBD1 agrees at 9 bases. The J segment lost 3 bases and the V segment lost 0 bases, leaving 2 bases of the junction unmatched. Germline CDR1 SGHRS, CDR2 YFSETQ. The CDR3 sequence is 15 residues long. CDR3 amino acids: CASSLEGTGTDTQYF. CDR3 bases: TGCGCCAGCAGCTTGGAGGGGACAGGGACAGATACGCAGTATTTT.

The chain joins TRBV9 to TRBJ2-7; maybe TRBD1 (6 bases). The CDR3 loop spans 16 amino acids. The V gene lost 0 bases and the J gene lost 0 bases, with 13 bases spanning the gap. Germline V gives CDR1 SGDLS, CDR2 YYNGEE. The CDR3 loop reads CASSVDLRGSSYEQYF. As DNA, the CDR3 is TGTGCCAGCAGCGTAGATCTGAGGGGGAGCTCCTACGAGCAGTACTTC. Supplemented by reference TRBV9 and TRBJ2-7, the full variable domain reads DSGVTQTPKHLITATGQRVTLRCSPRSGDLSVYWYQQSLDQGLQFLIQYYNGEERAKGNILERFSAQQFPDLHSELNLSSLELGDSALYFCASSVDLRGSSYEQYFGPGTRLTVT.

V is TRBV19 and J is TRBJ2-1; TRBD1 agrees at 8 bases. V was pared by 4 bases and J by 6 bases, with 14 bases of the junction left unmatched. The CDR3 length is 17 residues. CDR1 is LNHDA, CDR2 SQIVND, per germline (reference sequence). DNA for the CDR3: TGTGCCAGTAGTACCCTCAGGACAGGGACTCGAGTCAATGAGCAGTTCTTC. Residues: CASSTLRTGTRVNEQFF.

The chain recombines TRBV18 with TRBJ1-4; 9 bases line up with TRBD1. V trimming: 0 bases; J trimming: 8 bases; junction bases outside the gene matches: 4. The CDR3 loop spans 15 amino acids. Germline CDR1 reads KGHSH; CDR2 reads LQKENI. The CDR3 DNA follows: TGTGCCAGCTCACCACCAGGGACAGGGCCAGAAAAACTGTTTTTT. It yields the protein CASSPPGTGPEKLFF.

The rearrangement links TRBV30 to TRBJ1-4; the D is unclear. The ends were cut back, 7 bases at V and 4 bases at J, with 16 bases in the middle. The CDR3 is made up of 14 amino acids. Germline lookup yields CDR1 GTSNPN and CDR2 SVGIG (reference sequence). The CDR3 region is CALTTGPYNEKLFF. In DNA form, the CDR3 reads TGTGCCTTGACTACCGGGCCATATAATGAAAAACTGTTTTTT.

CDR3 sequence reads: CASSIGTSENTGELFF. CDR3 DNA: TGTGCCAGTAGTATTGGGACTAGCGAGAACACCGGGGAGCTGTTTTTT. The V call is TRBV19, the J call TRBJ2-2; 10 bases align to TRBD2. The germline gives CDR1 LNHDA, CDR2 SQIVND (reference sequence). Trimming took 3 bases from V and 1 from J; bases not matched to a gene: 2. The CDR3 totals 16 residues.

The chain is built from TRBV7-2 and TRBJ1-5, with D possibly matching TRBD1 (5 bases). Germline values: CDR1 SGHTA, CDR2 FQGNSA. V was clipped by 3 bases and J by 5 bases, with 11 bases between them. CDR3 size: 14 residues. CDR3 region: CASSFGGRDQPQHF. As DNA, the CDR3 is TGTGCCAGCAGCTTCGGGGGGAGGGATCAGCCCCAGCATTTT.

This clone was counted ten times or more. The J gene is TRBJ2-5, the V gene TRBV29-1, with a tentative D call TRBD1 (6 bases). CDR1 is SQVTM, CDR2 ANQGSEA, per germline. The CDR3 extends over 13 amino acids. Trimming removed 4 bases from V and 5 bases from J, with 14 bases in between. CDR3 residues: CSVALGGPETQYF. CDR3 coding DNA: TGCAGCGTTGCTCTTGGGGGCCCGGAGACCCAGTACTTC.

The chain has TRBV19 and TRBJ2-1; 7 positions agree with TRBD1. Germline values: CDR1 LNHDA, CDR2 SQIVND (reference sequence). Trimming at V came to 4 bases and at J to 5 bases, leaving 8 bases not matched to a gene. The CDR3 has 15 residues. In DNA, the CDR3 is TGTGCCAGTAGTAAGAGGGGGCTAGCCCACAATGAGCAGTTCTTC. This codes for CASSKRGLAHNEQFF.

The J gene is TRBJ1-2, the V gene TRBV12-3 or TRBV12-4; TRBD1 aligns across 7 bases. With V trimmed by 6 bases and J by 4 bases, 5 bases remained unmatched. CDR3 size: 13 residues. The CDR3 DNA follows: TGTGCCAGCAGGAGCGGACAGGTCTATGGCTACACCTTC. Translating it yields CASRSGQVYGYTF.

This chain joins TRBV7-2 and TRBJ1-1; 9 bases map to TRBD1. The germline V gene has CDR1 SGHTA and CDR2 FQGNSA. The CDR3 contains 14 residues. The junction had 7 bases not matched to a gene; V was cut back by 6 bases and J by 5 bases. The CDR3 here is CASSYTGGPTEAFF. Here the CDR3 DNA reads TGTGCCAGCAGTTATACAGGGGGCCCAACTGAAGCTTTCTTT.

The rearrangement links TRBV11-2 to TRBJ2-1, with TRBD1 matching 7 bases. The V gene end was trimmed by 5 bases and the J gene end by 2 bases; junction bases not matched to a gene: 6. This CDR3 has 15 residues. Germline V lookup: CDR1 SGHAT, CDR2 FQNNGV. CDR3 sequence (DNA): TGTGCCAGCAGCCCCGGGACAGCTGCCTACAATGAGCAGTTCTTC. Translating it yields CASSPGTAAYNEQFF.